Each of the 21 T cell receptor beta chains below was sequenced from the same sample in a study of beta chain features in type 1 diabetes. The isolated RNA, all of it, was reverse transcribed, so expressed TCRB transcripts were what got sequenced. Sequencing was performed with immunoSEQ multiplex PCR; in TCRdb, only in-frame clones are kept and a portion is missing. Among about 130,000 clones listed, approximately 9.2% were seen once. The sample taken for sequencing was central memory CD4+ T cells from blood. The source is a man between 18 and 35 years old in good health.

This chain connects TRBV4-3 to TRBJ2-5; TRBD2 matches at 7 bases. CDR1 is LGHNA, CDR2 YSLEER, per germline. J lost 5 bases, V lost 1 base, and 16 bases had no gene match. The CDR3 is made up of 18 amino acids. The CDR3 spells CASSQGNNRVGGSETQYF. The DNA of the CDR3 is TGCGCCAGCAGCCAAGGGAATAACCGCGTGGGGGGGAGCGAGACCCAGTACTTC.

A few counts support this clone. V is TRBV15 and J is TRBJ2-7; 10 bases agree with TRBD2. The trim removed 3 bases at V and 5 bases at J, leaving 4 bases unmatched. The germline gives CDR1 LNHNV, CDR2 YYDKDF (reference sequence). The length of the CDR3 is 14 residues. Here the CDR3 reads CATSRSGGANEQYF. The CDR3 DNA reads TGTGCCACCAGCAGGAGCGGGGGGGCCAACGAGCAGTACTTC.

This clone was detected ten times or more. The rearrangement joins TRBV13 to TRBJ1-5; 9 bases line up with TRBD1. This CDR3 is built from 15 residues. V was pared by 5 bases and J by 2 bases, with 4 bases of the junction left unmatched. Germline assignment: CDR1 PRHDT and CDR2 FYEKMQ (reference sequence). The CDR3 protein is CASSRGQGGNQPQHF. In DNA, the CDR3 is TGTGCCAGCAGCCGGGGACAGGGCGGCAATCAGCCCCAGCATTTT.

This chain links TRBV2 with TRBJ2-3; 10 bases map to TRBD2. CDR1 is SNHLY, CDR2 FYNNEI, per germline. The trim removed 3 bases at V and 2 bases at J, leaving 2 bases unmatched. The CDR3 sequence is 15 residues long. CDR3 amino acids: CASSETSGYTDTQYF. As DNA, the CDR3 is TGTGCCAGCAGTGAGACTAGCGGGTACACAGATACGCAGTATTTT.

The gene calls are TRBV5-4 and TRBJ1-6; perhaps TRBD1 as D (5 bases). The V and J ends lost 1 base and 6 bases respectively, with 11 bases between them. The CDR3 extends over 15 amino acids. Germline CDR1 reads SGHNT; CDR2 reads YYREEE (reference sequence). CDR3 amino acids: CASSLYQGGNSPLHF. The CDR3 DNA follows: TGTGCCAGCAGCTTGTATCAGGGTGGTAATTCACCCCTCCACTTT.

The CDR3 DNA is TGTGCCAGCAGGGAGGACAGTGAAAAACTGTTTTTT. Its protein is CASREDSEKLFF. The chain joins TRBV2 to TRBJ1-4, with a weak D call TRBD1 (6 bases). V shed 6 bases and J shed 7 bases, with 9 bases lying between them. The germline gives CDR1 SNHLY, CDR2 FYNNEI. This CDR3 comprises 12 residues.

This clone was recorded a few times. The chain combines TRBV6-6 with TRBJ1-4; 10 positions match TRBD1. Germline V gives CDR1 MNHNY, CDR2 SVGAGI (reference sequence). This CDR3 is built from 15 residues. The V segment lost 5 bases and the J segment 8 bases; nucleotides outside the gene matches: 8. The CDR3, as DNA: TGTGCCAGCAGTACCCGGGACAGGGGAAGCGAAAAACTGTTTTTT. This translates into CASSTRDRGSEKLFF.

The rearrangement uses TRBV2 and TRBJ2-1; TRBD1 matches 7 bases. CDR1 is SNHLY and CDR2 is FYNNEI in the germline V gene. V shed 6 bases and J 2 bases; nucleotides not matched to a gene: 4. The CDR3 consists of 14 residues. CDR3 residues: CASRRDSTYNEQFF. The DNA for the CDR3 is TGTGCCAGCAGACGGGACAGCACCTACAATGAGCAGTTCTTC.

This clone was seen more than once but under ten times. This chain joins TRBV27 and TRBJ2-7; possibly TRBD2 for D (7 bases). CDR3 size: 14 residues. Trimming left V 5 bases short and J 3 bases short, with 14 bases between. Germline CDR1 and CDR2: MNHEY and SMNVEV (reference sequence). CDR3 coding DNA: TGTGCCAGCAGTGAGGGGGGGAGAGGCTACGAGCAGTACTTC. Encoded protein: CASSEGGRGYEQYF.

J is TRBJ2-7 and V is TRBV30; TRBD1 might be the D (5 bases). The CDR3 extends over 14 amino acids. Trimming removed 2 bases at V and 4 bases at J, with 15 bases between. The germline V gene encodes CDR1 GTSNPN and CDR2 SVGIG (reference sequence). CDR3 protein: CAWSKDRRVYEQYF. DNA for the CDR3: TGTGCCTGGAGTAAAGACAGAAGGGTTTACGAGCAGTACTTC.

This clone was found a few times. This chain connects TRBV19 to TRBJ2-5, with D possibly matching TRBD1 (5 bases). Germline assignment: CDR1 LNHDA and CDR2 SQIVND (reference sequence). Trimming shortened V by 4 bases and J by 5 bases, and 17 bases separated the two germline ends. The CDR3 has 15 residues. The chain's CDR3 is CASSRRTSWMETQYF. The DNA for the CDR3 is TGTGCCAGTAGTAGAAGGACAAGCTGGATGGAGACCCAGTACTTC. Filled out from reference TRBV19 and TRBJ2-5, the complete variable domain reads DGGITQSPKYLFRKEGQNVTLSCEQNLNHDAMYWYRQDPGQGLRLIYYSQIVNDFQKGDIAEGYSVSREKKESFPLTVTSAQKNPTAFYLCASSRRTSWMETQYFGPGTRLLVL.

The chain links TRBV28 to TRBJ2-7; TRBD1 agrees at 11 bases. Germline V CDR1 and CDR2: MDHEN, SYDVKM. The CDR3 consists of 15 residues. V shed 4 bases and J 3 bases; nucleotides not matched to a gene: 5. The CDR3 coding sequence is TGTGCCAGCAGTTCCCCCGGGACAGGGGGCTACGAGCAGTACTTC. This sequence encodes CASSSPGTGGYEQYF.

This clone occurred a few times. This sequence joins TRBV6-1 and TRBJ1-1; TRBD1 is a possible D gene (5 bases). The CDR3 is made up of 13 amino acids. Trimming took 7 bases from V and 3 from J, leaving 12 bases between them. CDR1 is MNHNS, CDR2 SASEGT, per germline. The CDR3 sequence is CASIPGGYTEAFF. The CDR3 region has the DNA TGTGCCAGCATCCCCGGGGGGTACACTGAAGCTTTCTTT.

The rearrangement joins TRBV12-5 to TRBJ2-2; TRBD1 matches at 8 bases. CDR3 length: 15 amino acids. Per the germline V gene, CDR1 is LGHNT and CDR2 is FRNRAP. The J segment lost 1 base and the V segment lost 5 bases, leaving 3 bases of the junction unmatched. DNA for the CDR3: TGTGCTAGTGGTACCGGGACAGGGAACACCGGGGAGCTGTTTTTT. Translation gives CASGTGTGNTGELFF.

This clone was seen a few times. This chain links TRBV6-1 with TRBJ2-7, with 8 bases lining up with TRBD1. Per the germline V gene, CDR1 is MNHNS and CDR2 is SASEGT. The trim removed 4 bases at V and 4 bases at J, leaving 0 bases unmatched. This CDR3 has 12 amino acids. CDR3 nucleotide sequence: TGTGCCAGCAGTGGGACAGGGTACGAGCAGTACTTC. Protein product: CASSGTGYEQYF.

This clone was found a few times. CDR3 loop: CASSDDRGREKLFF. The CDR3 DNA reads as TGTGCCAGCAGTGATGACAGGGGGCGAGAAAAACTGTTTTTT. V is TRBV25-1 and J is TRBJ1-4, with TRBD1 matching 10 bases. There are 14 residues in the CDR3. Germline lookup yields CDR1 MGHDK and CDR2 SYGVNS. V lost 3 bases and J lost 8; bases outside the gene matches: 3.

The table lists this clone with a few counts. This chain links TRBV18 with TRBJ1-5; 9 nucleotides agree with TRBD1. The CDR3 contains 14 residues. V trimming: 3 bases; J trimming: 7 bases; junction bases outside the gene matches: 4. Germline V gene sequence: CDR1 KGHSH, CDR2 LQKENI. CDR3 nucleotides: TGTGCCAGCTCACCGGGACAGGGAGGCCAGCCCCAGCATTTT. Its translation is CASSPGQGGQPQHF.

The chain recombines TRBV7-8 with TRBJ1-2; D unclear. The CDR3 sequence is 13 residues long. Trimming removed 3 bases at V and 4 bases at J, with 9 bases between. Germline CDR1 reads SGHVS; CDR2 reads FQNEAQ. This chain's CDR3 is CASSFLSSYGYTF. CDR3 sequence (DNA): TGTGCCAGCAGCTTCCTCTCCAGCTATGGCTACACCTTC.

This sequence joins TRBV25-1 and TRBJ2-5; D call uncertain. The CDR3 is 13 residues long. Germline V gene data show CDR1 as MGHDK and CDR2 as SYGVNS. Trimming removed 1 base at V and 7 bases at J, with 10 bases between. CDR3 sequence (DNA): TGTGCCAGCAGTGAATCCGGAGACGGGACCCAGTACTTC. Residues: CASSESGDGTQYF. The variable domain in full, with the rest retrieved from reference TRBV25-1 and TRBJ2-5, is EADIYQTPRYLVIGTGKKITLECSQTMGHDKMYWYQQDPGMELHLIHYSYGVNSTEKGDLSSESTVSRIRTEHFPLTLESARPSHTSQYLCASSESGDGTQYFGPGTRLLVL.

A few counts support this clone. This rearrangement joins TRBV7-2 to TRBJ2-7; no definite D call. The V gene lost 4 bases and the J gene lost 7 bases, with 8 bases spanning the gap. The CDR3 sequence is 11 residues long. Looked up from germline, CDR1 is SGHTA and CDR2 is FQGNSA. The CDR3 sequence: CASSSAREQYF. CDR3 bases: TGTGCCAGCAGCTCCGCTAGAGAGCAGTACTTC.

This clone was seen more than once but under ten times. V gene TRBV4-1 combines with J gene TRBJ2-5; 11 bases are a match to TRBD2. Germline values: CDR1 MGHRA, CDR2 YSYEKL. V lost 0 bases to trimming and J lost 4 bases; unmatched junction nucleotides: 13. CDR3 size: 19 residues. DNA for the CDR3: TGCGCCAGCAGCCAAGATGATCCGACTAGCGGGGTATCTCCAGAGACCCAGTACTTC. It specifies CASSQDDPTSGVSPETQYF.